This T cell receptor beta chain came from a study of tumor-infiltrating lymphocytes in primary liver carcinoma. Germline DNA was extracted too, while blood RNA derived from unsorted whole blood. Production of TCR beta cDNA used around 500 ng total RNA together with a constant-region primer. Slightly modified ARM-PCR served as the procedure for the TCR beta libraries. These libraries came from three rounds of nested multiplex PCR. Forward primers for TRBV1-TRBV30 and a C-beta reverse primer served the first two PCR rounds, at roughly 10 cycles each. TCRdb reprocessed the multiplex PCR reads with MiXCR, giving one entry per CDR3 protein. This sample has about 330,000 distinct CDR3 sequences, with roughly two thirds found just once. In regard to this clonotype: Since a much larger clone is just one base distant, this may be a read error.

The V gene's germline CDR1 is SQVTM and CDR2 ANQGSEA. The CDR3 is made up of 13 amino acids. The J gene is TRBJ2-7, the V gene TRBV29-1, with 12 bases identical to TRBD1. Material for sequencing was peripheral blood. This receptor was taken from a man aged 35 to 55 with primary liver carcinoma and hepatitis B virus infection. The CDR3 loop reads CGVVPGQGAPQYF. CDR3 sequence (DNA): TGCGGCGTTGTCCCGGGACAGGGGGCTCCGCAGTACTTC.